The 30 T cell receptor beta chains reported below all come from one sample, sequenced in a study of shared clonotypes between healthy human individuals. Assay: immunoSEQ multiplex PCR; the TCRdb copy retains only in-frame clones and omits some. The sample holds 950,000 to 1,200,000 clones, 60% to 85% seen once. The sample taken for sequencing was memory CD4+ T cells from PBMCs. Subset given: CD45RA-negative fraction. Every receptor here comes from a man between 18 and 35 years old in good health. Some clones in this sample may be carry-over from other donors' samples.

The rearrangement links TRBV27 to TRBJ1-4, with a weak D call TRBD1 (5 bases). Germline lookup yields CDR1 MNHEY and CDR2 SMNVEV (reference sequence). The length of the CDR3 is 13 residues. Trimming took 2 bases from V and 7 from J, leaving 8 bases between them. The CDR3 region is CASSLGGTEKLFF. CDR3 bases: TGTGCCAGCAGTTTAGGTGGGACTGAAAAACTGTTTTTT.

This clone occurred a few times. The CDR3: CASKLNTGELFF. As DNA, the CDR3 is TGTGCCAGCAAATTGAACACCGGGGAGCTGTTTTTT. The chain links TRBV2 to TRBJ2-2; D is uncertain. Deletions cut 7 bases from V and 1 base from J, with 4 bases between. The CDR3 covers 12 residues. Germline V gene sequence: CDR1 SNHLY, CDR2 FYNNEI.

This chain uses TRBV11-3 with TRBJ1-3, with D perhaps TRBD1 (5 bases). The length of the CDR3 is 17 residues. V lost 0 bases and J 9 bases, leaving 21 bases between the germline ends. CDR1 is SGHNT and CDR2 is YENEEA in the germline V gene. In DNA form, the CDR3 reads TGTGCCAGCAGCTTAGAAATCTCTCCGGGACCGATTTTCACCATATATTTT. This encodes CASSLEISPGPIFTIYF. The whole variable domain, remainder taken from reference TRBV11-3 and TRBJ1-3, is EAGVVQSPRYKIIEKKQPVAFWCNPISGHNTLYWYLQNLGQGPELLIRYENEEAVDDSQLPKDRFSAERLKGVDSTLKIQPAELGDSAVYLCASSLEISPGPIFTIYFGEGSWLTVV.

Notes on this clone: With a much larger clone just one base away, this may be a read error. The CDR3 nucleotides are TGTGCCAGCAGTTACTCTGGGAGGGAAGGCTACACCTTC. Amino acids: CASSYSGREGYTF. This rearrangement joins TRBV6-6 to TRBJ1-2; D unclear. The CDR3 has 13 amino acids. Germline V lookup: CDR1 MNHNY, CDR2 SVGAGI (reference sequence). The V and J ends lost 0 bases and 8 bases respectively, with 10 bases between them.

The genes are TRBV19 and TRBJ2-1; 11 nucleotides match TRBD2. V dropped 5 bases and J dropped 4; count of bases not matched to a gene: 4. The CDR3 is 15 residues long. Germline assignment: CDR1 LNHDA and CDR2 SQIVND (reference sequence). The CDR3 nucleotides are TGTGCCAGTAGTCCCGGGACTAGCGGATACAATGAGCAGTTCTTC. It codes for CASSPGTSGYNEQFF.

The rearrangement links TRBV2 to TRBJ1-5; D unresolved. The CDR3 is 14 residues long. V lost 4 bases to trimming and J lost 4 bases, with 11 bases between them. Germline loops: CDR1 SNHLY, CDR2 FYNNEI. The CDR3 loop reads CASSAESLNQPQHF. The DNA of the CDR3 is TGTGCCAGCAGTGCGGAGAGCCTGAATCAGCCCCAGCATTTT.

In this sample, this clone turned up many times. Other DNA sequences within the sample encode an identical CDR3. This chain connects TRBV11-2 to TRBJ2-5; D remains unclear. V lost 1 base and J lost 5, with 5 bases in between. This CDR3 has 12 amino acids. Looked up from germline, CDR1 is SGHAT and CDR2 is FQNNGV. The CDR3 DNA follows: TGTGCCAGCAGCTTAGTAGGGGAGACCCAGTACTTC. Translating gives CASSLVGETQYF.

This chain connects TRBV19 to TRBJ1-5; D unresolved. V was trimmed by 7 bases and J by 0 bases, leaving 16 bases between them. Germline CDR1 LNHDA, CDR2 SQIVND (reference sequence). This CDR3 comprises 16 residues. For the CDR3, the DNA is TGTGCCAGTACCCCCATTTGGGCAGATAGCAATCAGCCCCAGCATTTT. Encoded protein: CASTPIWADSNQPQHF.

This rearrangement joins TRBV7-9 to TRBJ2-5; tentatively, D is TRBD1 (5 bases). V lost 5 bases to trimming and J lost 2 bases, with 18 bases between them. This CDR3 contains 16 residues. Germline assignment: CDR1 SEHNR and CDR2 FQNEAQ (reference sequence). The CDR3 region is CASSQDRPLLQETQYF. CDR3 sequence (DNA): TGTGCCAGCAGCCAAGACAGACCCTTACTACAAGAGACCCAGTACTTC.

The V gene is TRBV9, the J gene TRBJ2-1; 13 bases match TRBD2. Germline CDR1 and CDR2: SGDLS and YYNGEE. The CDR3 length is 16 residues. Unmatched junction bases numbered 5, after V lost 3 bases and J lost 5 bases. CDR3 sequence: CASSAQGLAGNNEQFF. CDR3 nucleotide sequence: TGTGCCAGCAGCGCACAGGGACTAGCGGGGAACAATGAGCAGTTCTTC.

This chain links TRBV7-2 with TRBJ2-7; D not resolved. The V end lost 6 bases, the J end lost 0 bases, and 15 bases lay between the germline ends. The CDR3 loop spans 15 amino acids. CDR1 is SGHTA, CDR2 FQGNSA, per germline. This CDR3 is CASSSMVGSSYEQYF. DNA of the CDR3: TGTGCCAGCAGTTCCATGGTAGGAAGCTCCTACGAGCAGTACTTC.

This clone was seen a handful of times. CDR3 in amino acids: CASSQEPQGFNEKLFF. The DNA for the CDR3 is TGCGCCAGCAGCCAAGAACCACAGGGCTTTAATGAAAAACTGTTTTTT. V usage is TRBV4-3 and J usage is TRBJ1-4; possible D gene TRBD1, 6 bases. Trimming pared 0 bases from V and 4 bases from J, leaving 12 bases between. Germline values: CDR1 LGHNA, CDR2 YSLEER. The CDR3 is 16 amino acids.

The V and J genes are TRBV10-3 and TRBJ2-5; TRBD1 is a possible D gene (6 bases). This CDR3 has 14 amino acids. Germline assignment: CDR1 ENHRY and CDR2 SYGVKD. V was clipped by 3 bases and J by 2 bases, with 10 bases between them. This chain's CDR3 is CAISDGQRQETQYF. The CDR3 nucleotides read TGTGCCATCAGTGACGGACAGAGACAAGAGACCCAGTACTTC.

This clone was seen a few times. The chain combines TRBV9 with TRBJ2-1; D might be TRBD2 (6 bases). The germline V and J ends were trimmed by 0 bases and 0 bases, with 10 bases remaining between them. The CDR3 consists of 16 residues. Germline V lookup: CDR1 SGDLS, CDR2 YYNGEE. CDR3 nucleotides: TGTGCCAGCAGCGTAGATAGCGGAAACTCCTACAATGAGCAGTTCTTC. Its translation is CASSVDSGNSYNEQFF.

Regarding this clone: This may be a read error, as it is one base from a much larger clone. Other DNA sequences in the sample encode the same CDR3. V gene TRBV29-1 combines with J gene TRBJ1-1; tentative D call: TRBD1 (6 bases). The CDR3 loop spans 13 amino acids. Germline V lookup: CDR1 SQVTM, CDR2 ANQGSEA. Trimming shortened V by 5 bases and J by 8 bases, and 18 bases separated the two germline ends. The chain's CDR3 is CSVSGQRRTEAFF. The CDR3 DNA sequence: TGCAGCGTTTCCGGACAGAGGAGAACCGAAGCTTTCTTT.

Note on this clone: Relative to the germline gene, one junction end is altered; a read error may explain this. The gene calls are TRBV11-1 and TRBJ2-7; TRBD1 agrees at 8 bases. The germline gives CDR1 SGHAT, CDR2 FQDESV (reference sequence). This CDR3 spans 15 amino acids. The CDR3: CGSSLAAGGQGEQYF. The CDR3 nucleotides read TGTGGCAGCAGCTTAGCGGCAGGGGGCCAAGGCGAGCAGTACTTC. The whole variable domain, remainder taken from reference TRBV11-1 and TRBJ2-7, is EAEVAQSPRYKITEKSQAVAFWCDPISGHATLYWYRQILGQGPELLVQFQDESVVDDSQLPKDRFSAERLKGVDSTLKIQPAELGDSAMYLCGSSLAAGGQGEQYFGPGTRLTVT.

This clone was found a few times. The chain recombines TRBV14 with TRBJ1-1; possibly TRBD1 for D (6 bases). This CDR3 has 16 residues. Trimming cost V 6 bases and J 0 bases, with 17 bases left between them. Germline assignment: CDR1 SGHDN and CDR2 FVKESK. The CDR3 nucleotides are TGTGCCAGCAGTCTCATGGGGGGCCGCTTGAACACTGAAGCTTTCTTT. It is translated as CASSLMGGRLNTEAFF.

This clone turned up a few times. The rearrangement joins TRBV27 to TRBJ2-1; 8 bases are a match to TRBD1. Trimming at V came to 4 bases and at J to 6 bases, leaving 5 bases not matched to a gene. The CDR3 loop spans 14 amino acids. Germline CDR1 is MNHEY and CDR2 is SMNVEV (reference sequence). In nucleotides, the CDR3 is TGTGCCAGCAGTTCGGACAGGGTAAGCAATGAGCAGTTCTTC. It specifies CASSSDRVSNEQFF.

CDR3 protein: CASKNPGLAGGQETQYF. CDR3 DNA sequence: TGTGCCAGCAAGAACCCCGGACTAGCGGGAGGACAAGAGACCCAGTACTTC. This chain joins TRBV7-8 and TRBJ2-5; TRBD2 matches at 14 bases. Germline V gives CDR1 SGHVS, CDR2 FQNEAQ. The CDR3 runs 17 residues. V was pared by 7 bases and J by 2 bases, with 9 bases of the junction left unmatched.

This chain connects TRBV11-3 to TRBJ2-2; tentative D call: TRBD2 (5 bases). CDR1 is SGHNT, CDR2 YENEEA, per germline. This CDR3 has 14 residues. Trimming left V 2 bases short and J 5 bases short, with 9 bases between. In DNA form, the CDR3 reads TGTGCCAGCAGCTTATACGGGAAGACCGGGGAGCTGTTTTTT. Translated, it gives CASSLYGKTGELFF.

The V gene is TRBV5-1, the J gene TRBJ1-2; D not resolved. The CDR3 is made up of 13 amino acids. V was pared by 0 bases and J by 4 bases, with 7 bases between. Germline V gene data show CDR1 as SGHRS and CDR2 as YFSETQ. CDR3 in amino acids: CASSLGVSYGYTF. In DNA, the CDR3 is TGCGCCAGCAGCTTGGGCGTCTCCTATGGCTACACCTTC. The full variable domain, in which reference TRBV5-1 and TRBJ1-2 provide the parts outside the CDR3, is KAGVTQTPRYLIKTRGQQVTLSCSPISGHRSVSWYQQTPGQGLQFLFEYFSETQRNKGNFPGRFSGRQFSNSRSEMNVSTLELGDSALYLCASSLGVSYGYTFGSGTRLTVV.

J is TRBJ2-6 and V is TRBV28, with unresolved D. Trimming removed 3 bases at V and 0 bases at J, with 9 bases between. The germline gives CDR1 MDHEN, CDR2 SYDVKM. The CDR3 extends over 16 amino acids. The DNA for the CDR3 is TGTGCCAGCAGTTTGTTTCTCTACTCTGGGGCCAACGTCCTGACTTTC. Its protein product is CASSLFLYSGANVLTF.

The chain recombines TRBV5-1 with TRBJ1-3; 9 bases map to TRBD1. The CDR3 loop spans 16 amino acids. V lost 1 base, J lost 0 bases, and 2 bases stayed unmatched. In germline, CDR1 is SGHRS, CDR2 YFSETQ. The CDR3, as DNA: TGCGCCAGCAGCTTGACGGGACAGGGCTCTGGAAACACCATATATTTT. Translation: CASSLTGQGSGNTIYF.

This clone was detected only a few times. The CDR3 loop is CASSLPPGQGYGYTF. CDR3 bases: TGTGCCAGCAGTTTACCTCCGGGACAGGGCTATGGCTACACCTTC. The chain links TRBV28 to TRBJ1-2, with TRBD1 identical over 9 bases. Germline V gene data show CDR1 as MDHEN and CDR2 as SYDVKM. V gave up 2 bases and J gave up 4 bases; unmatched junction bases: 5. This CDR3 is 15 amino acids long.

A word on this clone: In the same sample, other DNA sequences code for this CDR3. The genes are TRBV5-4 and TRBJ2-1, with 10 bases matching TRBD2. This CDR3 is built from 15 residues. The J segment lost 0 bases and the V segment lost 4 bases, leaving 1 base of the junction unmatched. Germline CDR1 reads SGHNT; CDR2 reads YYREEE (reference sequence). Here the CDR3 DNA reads TGTGCCAGCAGCCCTAGCGGGAGCTCCTACAATGAGCAGTTCTTC. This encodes CASSPSGSSYNEQFF.

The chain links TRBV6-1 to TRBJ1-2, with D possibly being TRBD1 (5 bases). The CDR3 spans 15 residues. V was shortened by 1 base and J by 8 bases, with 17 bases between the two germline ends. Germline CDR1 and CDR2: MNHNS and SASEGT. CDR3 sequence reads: CASSEGLQRGLGYTF. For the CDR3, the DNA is TGTGCCAGCAGTGAAGGGTTACAAAGGGGCTTGGGCTACACCTTC.

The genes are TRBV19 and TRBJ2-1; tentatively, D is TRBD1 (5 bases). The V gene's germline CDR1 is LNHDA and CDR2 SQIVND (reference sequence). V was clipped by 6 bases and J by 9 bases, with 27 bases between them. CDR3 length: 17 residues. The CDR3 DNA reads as TGTGCCAGTAGCTCACCCCATGGGGCAGGGAATCCGCGTGAGCAGTTCTTC. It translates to CASSSPHGAGNPREQFF.

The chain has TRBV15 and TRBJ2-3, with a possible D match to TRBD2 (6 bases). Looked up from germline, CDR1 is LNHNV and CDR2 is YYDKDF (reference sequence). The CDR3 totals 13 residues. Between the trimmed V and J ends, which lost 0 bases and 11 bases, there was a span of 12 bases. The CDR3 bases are TGTGCCACCAGCAGAGAACCGGGACTCATGCAGTATTTT. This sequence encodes CATSREPGLMQYF.

The CDR3 loop reads CASGRAPSKLFF. CDR3 bases: TGTGCCAGCGGTCGGGCCCCCAGTAAACTGTTTTTT. V gene TRBV27 combines with J gene TRBJ1-4; unclear D gene. CDR3 length: 12 residues. CDR1 is MNHEY, CDR2 SMNVEV, per germline (reference sequence). Trimming left V 8 bases short and J 11 bases short, with 15 bases between.

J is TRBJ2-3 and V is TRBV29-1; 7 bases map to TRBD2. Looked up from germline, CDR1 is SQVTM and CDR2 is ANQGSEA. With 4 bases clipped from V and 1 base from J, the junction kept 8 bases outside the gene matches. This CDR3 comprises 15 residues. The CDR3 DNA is TGCAGCGTTGGGGGGGGAGTCGAGGGCACAGATACGCAGTATTTT. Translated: CSVGGGVEGTDTQYF.